The next 28 T cell receptor beta chains were all read from a single sample in a study of TIL therapy for anti-PD-1-resistant metastatic lung cancer. This was the immunoSEQ v3 assay. Some clones are missing from TCRdb's copy, which holds only in-frame ones; the method was immunoSEQ multiplex PCR. The sample contains 25,000 to 35,000 clones, about 70% of which appear only once. The time point was: pre-treatment sample, taken before nivolumab and TIL therapy. Sequences were derived from blood, sampled at baseline. These receptor sequences come from a woman aged 30-79 years with non-small cell lung cancer.

V usage is TRBV25-1 and J usage is TRBJ1-2; perhaps TRBD1 as D (5 bases). Per the germline V gene, CDR1 is MGHDK and CDR2 is SYGVNS. The length of the CDR3 is 12 residues. Trimming took 5 bases from V and 7 from J, leaving 11 bases between them. The CDR3, as DNA: TGTGCCAGCAGTAAACCGGGACGTGGCTACACCTTC. It specifies CASSKPGRGYTF.

CDR3 residues: CASSYGSGTYGYTF. As DNA, the CDR3 is TGTGCCAGCAGTTACGGTTCGGGGACCTATGGCTACACCTTC. The chain combines TRBV6-6 with TRBJ1-2; TRBD1 is a possible D gene (5 bases). V was shortened by 2 bases and J by 4 bases, with 11 bases between the two germline ends. This CDR3 is 14 amino acids long. The germline CDR1 and CDR2 sequences are MNHNY and SVGAGI (reference sequence).

The chain employs TRBV11-2 and TRBJ2-3, with D unclear. Trimming left V 3 bases short and J 6 bases short, with 10 bases between. The CDR3 totals 13 residues. In germline, CDR1 is SGHAT, CDR2 FQNNGV. The chain's CDR3 is CASSFPMGDTQYF. As DNA, the CDR3 is TGTGCCAGCAGCTTCCCCATGGGGGATACGCAGTATTTT.

The chain joins TRBV7-2 to TRBJ1-1, with unresolved D. The germline gives CDR1 SGHTA, CDR2 FQGNSA. The CDR3 is 15 residues long. Trimming took 5 bases from V and 0 from J, leaving 13 bases between them. The CDR3 region is CASSVLISVNTEAFF. CDR3 nucleotide sequence: TGTGCCAGCAGCGTCTTGATTAGTGTGAACACTGAAGCTTTCTTT.

This clone has a handful of counts. The rearrangement uses TRBV12-5 and TRBJ1-1; no clear D gene. The V gene's germline CDR1 is LGHNT and CDR2 FRNRAP. The V gene lost 1 base and the J gene lost 5 bases, with 8 bases spanning the gap. The CDR3 extends over 13 amino acids. The CDR3 sequence is CASGLGRETEAFF. The CDR3, as DNA: TGTGCTAGTGGTTTGGGGAGGGAAACTGAAGCTTTCTTT.

V is TRBV6-1 and J is TRBJ1-5; no definite D call. The CDR3 is 17 amino acids. V was cut by 2 bases and J by 5 bases, with 19 bases left in between. Germline V CDR1 and CDR2: MNHNS, SASEGT. The CDR3 loop is CASSEQQSRYGHQPQHF. The CDR3 DNA reads as TGTGCCAGCAGTGAACAGCAGTCGCGGTACGGGCATCAGCCCCAGCATTTT.

The chain combines TRBV11-2 with TRBJ2-7; 7 bases align to TRBD2. Germline assignment: CDR1 SGHAT and CDR2 FQNNGV. There are 15 residues in the CDR3. V dropped 3 bases and J dropped 2; count of bases not matched to a gene: 7. The CDR3 region has the DNA TGTGCCAGCAGCTTTGGGGCGGGAGCGACCTACGAGCAGTACTTC. This translates into CASSFGAGATYEQYF. Full variable domain (rest looked up from reference TRBV11-2 and TRBJ2-7): EAGVAQSPRYKIIEKRQSVAFWCNPISGHATLYWYQQILGQGPKLLIQFQNNGVVDDSQLPKDRFSAERLKGVDSTLKIQPAKLEDSAVYLCASSFGAGATYEQYFGPGTRLTVT.

In DNA, the CDR3 is TGTGCCAGCAGCTTCCCAGCTGGAAACACCATATATTTT. This encodes CASSFPAGNTIYF. The chain combines TRBV5-4 with TRBJ1-3, with D unclear. V was trimmed by 2 bases and J by 2 bases, leaving 5 bases between them. The CDR3 contains 13 residues. Germline lookup yields CDR1 SGHNT and CDR2 YYREEE (reference sequence).

The chain couples TRBV15 to TRBJ2-5; no firm D call. V gave up 1 base and J gave up 4 bases, with 10 bases separating them. This CDR3 comprises 14 residues. Germline V gene sequence: CDR1 LNHNV, CDR2 YYDKDF (reference sequence). The CDR3 sequence: CATSRGGYGETQYF. CDR3 DNA sequence: TGTGCCACCAGCAGAGGTGGGTATGGAGAGACCCAGTACTTC.

The chain combines TRBV27 with TRBJ1-2, with 10 bases that match TRBD1. The V and J ends lost 6 bases and 8 bases, in that order; junction bases with no gene match: 18. This CDR3 is built from 17 residues. CDR1 is MNHEY and CDR2 is SMNVEV in the germline V gene (reference sequence). The CDR3 spells CASSQPGQGTSLKGYTF. In nucleotides, the CDR3 is TGTGCCAGCAGCCAACCGGGACAGGGGACATCCTTGAAGGGCTACACCTTC.

This chain connects TRBV7-9 to TRBJ1-4; D gene unclear. The germline V and J ends were trimmed by 5 bases and 6 bases, with 7 bases remaining between them. Germline V lookup: CDR1 SEHNR, CDR2 FQNEAQ (reference sequence). The CDR3 covers 12 residues. The DNA for the CDR3 is TGTGCCAGCAGCCCGGGAGATGAAAAACTGTTTTTT. Encoded protein: CASSPGDEKLFF.

The chain links TRBV30 to TRBJ1-3; D is uncertain. CDR3 size: 16 residues. V lost 1 base to trimming and J lost 0 bases, with 13 bases between them. Looked up from germline, CDR1 is GTSNPN and CDR2 is SVGIG (reference sequence). The CDR3 region has the DNA TGTGCCTGGAGTGGCACTCGAGCGGGCTCTGGAAACACCATATATTTT. Protein: CAWSGTRAGSGNTIYF.

V gene TRBV7-8 combines with J gene TRBJ1-3; D perhaps matches TRBD1 (6 bases). The CDR3 extends over 13 amino acids. V lost 4 bases and J lost 4, with 8 bases in between. Germline V gene lookup returns CDR1 SGHVS and CDR2 FQNEAQ. The CDR3 DNA reads as TGTGCCAGCAGCTCAGACAGGGGAAACACCATATATTTT. Protein: CASSSDRGNTIYF. Supplemented by reference TRBV7-8 and TRBJ1-3, the full variable domain reads GAGVSQSPRYKVAKRGQDVALRCDPISGHVSLFWYQQALGQGPEFLTYFQNEAQLDKSGLPSDRFFAERPEGSVSTLKIQRTQQEDSAVYLCASSSDRGNTIYFGEGSWLTVV.

The rearrangement links TRBV2 to TRBJ2-6, with D tentatively TRBD2 (6 bases). With 11 bases removed from V and 3 bases from J, the gap between germline ends came to 20 bases. The CDR3 totals 16 residues. Germline V gene sequence: CDR1 SNHLY, CDR2 FYNNEI. In nucleotides, the CDR3 is TGTGCCGGACGCGGCGGGATGAGGTTTGGGGCCAACGTCCTGACTTTC. Translated: CAGRGGMRFGANVLTF.

Only a few counts were recorded for this clone. J is TRBJ1-5 and V is TRBV27; 7 bases map to TRBD1. Germline CDR1 MNHEY, CDR2 SMNVEV (reference sequence). The CDR3 totals 16 residues. Trimming at V came to 3 bases and at J to 3 bases, leaving 8 bases not matched to a gene. The CDR3 DNA follows: TGTGCCAGCAGTTTCTCCGACAGGGACACCAATCAGCCCCAGCATTTT. It encodes CASSFSDRDTNQPQHF.

This clone turned up a few times. J is TRBJ2-7 and V is TRBV28; a weak D match, TRBD1 (6 bases). The germline CDR1 and CDR2 sequences are MDHEN and SYDVKM. The CDR3 loop spans 14 amino acids. V was cut by 6 bases and J by 3 bases, with 15 bases left in between. DNA of the CDR3: TGTGCCAGCAGCCCCACAGGGACGAGCTACGAGCAGTACTTC. Amino acid sequence: CASSPTGTSYEQYF.

This chain links TRBV4-1 with TRBJ1-5; 8 bases map to TRBD1. V shed 0 bases and J 11 bases; nucleotides not matched to a gene: 9. The CDR3 runs 15 residues. The germline V gene encodes CDR1 MGHRA and CDR2 YSYEKL. The CDR3 DNA reads TGCGCCAGCAGCCAAGACGGACAGGGAGGAATGTCCCAGCATTTT. Protein: CASSQDGQGGMSQHF.

The chain couples TRBV27 to TRBJ2-3; 8 nucleotides agree with TRBD1. V lost 5 bases, J lost 6 bases, and 10 bases stayed unmatched. The CDR3 runs to 15 residues. Looked up from germline, CDR1 is MNHEY and CDR2 is SMNVEV (reference sequence). The CDR3 sequence: CASSPDREPYDTQYF. The CDR3 region has the DNA TGTGCCAGCAGTCCGGACAGGGAACCCTATGATACGCAGTATTTT.

The J gene is TRBJ2-5, the V gene TRBV7-9; 7 positions match TRBD1. CDR1 and CDR2 (germline): SEHNR, FQNEAQ (reference sequence). The V and J ends lost 4 bases and 3 bases, in that order; junction bases with no gene match: 17. This CDR3 has 18 residues. The CDR3 region has the DNA TGTGCCAGCAGCTCCCATCTACGACAGGGTCTATCGAAAGAGACCCAGTACTTC. This gives the protein CASSSHLRQGLSKETQYF.

This clone turned up a few times. This chain connects TRBV28 to TRBJ1-2, with no clear D. This CDR3 has 12 amino acids. V gave up 3 bases and J gave up 4 bases, with 6 bases separating them. Germline assignment: CDR1 MDHEN and CDR2 SYDVKM. Written as DNA, the CDR3 is TGTGCCAGCAGTTTCAGAGGCTATGGCTACACCTTC. Translating gives CASSFRGYGYTF.

This clone occurred once. The V and J genes are TRBV10-3 and TRBJ2-1; 10 bases are a match to TRBD2. V was clipped by 7 bases and J by 9 bases; unmatched bases: 9. Germline CDR1 is ENHRY and CDR2 is SYGVKD. This CDR3 contains 14 residues. The CDR3 nucleotides read TGTGCCATCAAGCCTAGCGGGAGTGAAGGTGAGCAGTTCTTC. Protein product: CAIKPSGSEGEQFF.

Written as DNA, the CDR3 is TGTGCCAGCAGCCCCTGGGGCTCTGAAGCTTTCTTT. This translates into CASSPWGSEAFF. The V gene is TRBV7-9, the J gene TRBJ1-1; maybe TRBD1 (5 bases). The CDR3 sequence is 12 residues long. Germline assignment: CDR1 SEHNR and CDR2 FQNEAQ (reference sequence). V lost 5 bases, J lost 6 bases, and 10 bases lay in between.

J is TRBJ2-2 and V is TRBV7-6; 10 bases line up with TRBD2. This CDR3 is 16 amino acids long. J was trimmed by 2 bases and V by 5 bases; bases with no gene match: 5. From germline, CDR1 is SGHVS and CDR2 FNYEAQ. CDR3 DNA sequence: TGTGCCAGCAGCGGTCCTAGCGGGAGAAACACCGGGGAGCTGTTTTTT. As protein: CASSGPSGRNTGELFF.

V gene TRBV18 combines with J gene TRBJ2-7; D is tentatively TRBD1 or TRBD2 (5 bases each). Germline-derived CDR1 and CDR2 are KGHSH and LQKENI. The CDR3 extends over 16 amino acids. Deletions cut 6 bases from V and 0 bases from J, with 18 bases between. CDR3 sequence (DNA): TGTGCCAGCTCGAGGGACCGGGCCCCACTCTCCTACGAGCAGTACTTC. This sequence encodes CASSRDRAPLSYEQYF.

The V call is TRBV7-8, the J call TRBJ1-1; possible D gene TRBD1, 5 bases. The V end was cut by 2 bases, the J end by 8 bases, with 9 bases between. CDR3 length: 12 residues. Germline CDR1 is SGHVS and CDR2 is FQNEAQ. CDR3 loop: CASSLSRDEAFF. The CDR3 bases are TGTGCCAGCAGCTTATCCCGGGACGAAGCTTTCTTT.

The genes are TRBV4-2 and TRBJ1-3; maybe TRBD1 (6 bases). The ends were cut back, 0 bases at V and 0 bases at J, with 15 bases in the middle. CDR1 LGHNA and CDR2 YNFKEQ come from the germline V gene. This CDR3 has 18 amino acids. The CDR3 protein is CASSQDLRTDLSGNTIYF. DNA for the CDR3: TGTGCCAGCAGCCAAGATTTAAGGACAGACCTCTCTGGAAACACCATATATTTT.

The DNA for the CDR3 is TGTGCCAGCAGCTCCCAGAACACTGAAGCTTTCTTT. It specifies CASSSQNTEAFF. V gene TRBV5-5 combines with J gene TRBJ1-1; D uncertain. Trimming left V 3 bases short and J 1 base short, with 4 bases between. Germline CDR1 is SGHKS and CDR2 is YYEKEE (reference sequence). This CDR3 spans 12 amino acids.

The rearrangement links TRBV2 to TRBJ1-5; D ambiguous. V dropped 4 bases and J dropped 6 bases, with 10 bases sitting between them. Germline CDR1 and CDR2: SNHLY and FYNNEI. The length of the CDR3 is 13 residues. CDR3 amino acids: CASSAAGSQPQHF. The CDR3 DNA sequence: TGTGCCAGCAGTGCGGCAGGTAGTCAGCCCCAGCATTTT. The full variable domain, its missing parts supplied by reference TRBV2 and TRBJ1-5, is EPEVTQTPSHQVTQMGQEVILRCVPISNHLYFYWYRQILGQKVEFLVSFYNNEISEKSEIFDDQFSVERPDGSNFTLKIRSTKLEDSAMYFCASSAAGSQPQHFGDGTRLSIL.